Listed here are 27 T cell receptor beta chains from one sample, sequenced in a study of blood T cells in healthy people across ages. Together with a sample-barcoded 5' primer, a J-beta primer mix was included in a second PCR lasting roughly 6 to 12 cycles. TCRdb used MiXCR to reprocess the 5' RACE reads, holding one entry per CDR3 protein. The sample records about 800,000 distinct CDR3 sequences, 55% to 70% being singletons. Specimen: blood. These receptors came from a man aged 25-40 years in good health.

This clonotype has a single count. The V and J genes are TRBV3-1 and TRBJ1-1; D gene unclear. The CDR3 is 13 residues long. With 5 bases removed from V and 8 bases from J, the gap between germline ends came to 15 bases. The germline CDR1 and CDR2 sequences are LGHDT and YNNKEL (reference sequence). The DNA of the CDR3 is TGTGCCAGCAGCGGGTCGGTGGAGGCCGAAGCTTTCTTT. Its translation: CASSGSVEAEAFF.

This clonotype was counted between two and nine times. The rearrangement joins TRBV11-2 to TRBJ2-1, with D tentatively TRBD1 or TRBD2 (5 bases each). This CDR3 is built from 14 residues. Germline-derived CDR1 and CDR2 are SGHAT and FQNNGV. Trimming pared 3 bases from V and 5 bases from J, leaving 11 bases between. CDR3 in DNA: TGTGCCAGCAGCTTCCGGGACGGACACAATGAGCAGTTCTTC. It is translated as CASSFRDGHNEQFF.

This chain links TRBV27 with TRBJ2-7; 9 nucleotides line up with TRBD1. With 8 bases clipped from V and 1 base from J, the junction kept 12 bases outside the gene matches. This CDR3 is built from 16 residues. Germline V lookup: CDR1 MNHEY, CDR2 SMNVEV (reference sequence). The CDR3 here is CASGSVEQGASYEQYF. The DNA of the CDR3 is TGTGCCAGCGGATCCGTTGAACAGGGGGCGTCCTACGAGCAGTACTTC.

V usage is TRBV29-1 and J usage is TRBJ1-2; D gene uncertain. Trimming removed 3 bases at V and 1 base at J, with 12 bases between. The V gene's germline CDR1 is SQVTM and CDR2 ANQGSEA. This CDR3 comprises 14 residues. In nucleotides, the CDR3 is TGCAGCGTTGATCGGGGTGGGGTTAACTATGGCTACACCTTC. Translation: CSVDRGGVNYGYTF.

The V call is TRBV4-3, the J call TRBJ2-3, with D uncertain. The V end was cut by 0 bases, the J end by 2 bases, with 6 bases between. The CDR3 has 14 amino acids. Germline CDR1 and CDR2: LGHNA and YSLEER. The CDR3 loop is CASSQESVTDTQYF. Here the CDR3 DNA reads TGCGCCAGCAGCCAAGAATCTGTCACAGATACGCAGTATTTT.

This chain joins TRBV7-9 and TRBJ1-4; no clear D. CDR3 length: 15 residues. Germline V gene data show CDR1 as SEHNR and CDR2 as FQNEAQ (reference sequence). Trimming pared 1 base from V and 4 bases from J, leaving 10 bases between. The CDR3 bases are TGTGCCAGCAGCTTAGATGGCAGCCTTAATGAAAAACTGTTTTTT. Translated: CASSLDGSLNEKLFF.

V and J are TRBV5-5 and TRBJ2-5; TRBD1 matches at 7 bases. CDR3 length: 15 residues. With V trimmed by 4 bases and J by 1 base, 7 bases remained unmatched. Germline assignment: CDR1 SGHKS and CDR2 YYEKEE (reference sequence). CDR3 DNA sequence: TGTGCCAGCAGCCCTAACCCAGGGGGCCAAGAGACCCAGTACTTC. This gives the protein CASSPNPGGQETQYF.

The chain carries TRBV20-1 and TRBJ2-3; 9 bases are shared with TRBD1. The CDR3 loop spans 14 amino acids. CDR1 is DFQATT, CDR2 SNEGSKA, per germline (reference sequence). Trimming removed 2 bases from V and 7 bases from J; junction bases left unmatched: 7. The CDR3 sequence: CSARSGTGTNTQYF. The CDR3 DNA follows: TGCAGTGCTAGATCCGGGACAGGGACGAATACGCAGTATTTT.

The gene calls are TRBV19 and TRBJ2-1; the D gene is possibly TRBD2 (5 bases). V was cut by 5 bases and J by 6 bases, with 14 bases left in between. There are 14 residues in the CDR3. The germline V gene encodes CDR1 LNHDA and CDR2 SQIVND (reference sequence). The CDR3 here is CASSSLWESNEQFF. As DNA, the CDR3 is TGTGCCAGTAGTTCTCTATGGGAGTCCAATGAGCAGTTCTTC. Combining the CDR3 with reference TRBV19 and TRBJ2-1 gives the whole variable domain DGGITQSPKYLFRKEGQNVTLSCEQNLNHDAMYWYRQDPGQGLRLIYYSQIVNDFQKGDIAEGYSVSREKKESFPLTVTSAQKNPTAFYLCASSSLWESNEQFFGPGTRLTVL.

V is TRBV7-2 and J is TRBJ2-1, with D perhaps assigned TRBD1 or TRBD2 (5 bases each). This CDR3 comprises 15 residues. V lost 5 bases, J lost 1 base, and 12 bases lay in between. Germline CDR1 is SGHTA and CDR2 is FQGNSA. Here the CDR3 reads CASSPGATSYNEQFF. In DNA form, the CDR3 reads TGTGCCAGCAGCCCCGGGGCAACTTCCTACAATGAGCAGTTCTTC.

This chain joins TRBV27 and TRBJ1-2; D is ambiguous. The CDR3 extends over 15 amino acids. Germline values: CDR1 MNHEY, CDR2 SMNVEV (reference sequence). Trimming shortened V by 5 bases and J by 7 bases, and 20 bases separated the two germline ends. The CDR3 here is CASSAQYGRITGYTF. CDR3 bases: TGTGCCAGCAGTGCCCAGTACGGACGGATAACTGGCTACACCTTC.

The chain employs TRBV7-9 and TRBJ2-5; the D gene could be TRBD1 or TRBD2 (5 bases each). Trimming stripped 2 bases from V and 2 bases from J, with 12 bases between. Germline V gene sequence: CDR1 SEHNR, CDR2 FQNEAQ (reference sequence). The CDR3 contains 15 residues. CDR3 sequence reads: CASSLRGPKQETQYF. CDR3 nucleotide sequence: TGTGCCAGCAGCTTACGGGGCCCAAAACAAGAGACCCAGTACTTC.

Comment on this clonotype: At one boundary the junction diverges from the germline segment, which might be a read error. The chain uses TRBV27 and TRBJ1-5, with 7 bases matching TRBD1. The CDR3 is 19 amino acids. CDR1 MNHEY and CDR2 SMNVEV come from the germline V gene (reference sequence). The CDR3 DNA follows: TGTGCCAGCAGTTTATTAGCTCCCCACAGGGGCGGTAGCAATCAGCCCCGGCATTTT. It specifies CASSLLAPHRGGSNQPRHF.

The chain has TRBV2 and TRBJ2-3; 9 bases match TRBD2. The germline CDR1 and CDR2 sequences are SNHLY and FYNNEI. The CDR3 runs to 18 residues. V trimming: 0 bases; J trimming: 5 bases; junction bases outside the gene matches: 12. DNA of the CDR3: TGTGCCAGCAGTGAAGCGCTTGGGCTAGCGGGGATTTTAGATACGCAGTATTTT. Encoded protein: CASSEALGLAGILDTQYF.

The chain combines TRBV20-1 with TRBJ2-5, with 9 positions matching TRBD1. The V gene's germline CDR1 is DFQATT and CDR2 SNEGSKA (reference sequence). Trimming took 2 bases from V and 5 from J; bases not matched to a gene: 9. The CDR3 has 15 amino acids. The CDR3 is CSARLPGQGRETQYF. The CDR3 DNA follows: TGCAGTGCTAGACTACCGGGACAGGGTCGCGAGACCCAGTACTTC.

This clonotype was observed a few times. V gene TRBV12-3 or TRBV12-4 combines with J gene TRBJ2-3; the D gene is possibly TRBD2 (5 bases). There are 13 residues in the CDR3. Trimming took 6 bases from V and 6 from J, leaving 13 bases between them. CDR3 in amino acids: CASSPTDSDTQYF. The DNA for the CDR3 is TGTGCCAGCAGCCCCACGGACTCCGATACGCAGTATTTT.

The CDR3 protein is CASSQGQGEGPYEQYF. DNA for the CDR3: TGCGCCAGCAGCCAAGGCCAGGGGGAGGGCCCCTACGAGCAGTACTTC. This chain uses TRBV4-3 with TRBJ2-7, with D perhaps given as TRBD1 or TRBD2 (7 bases each). The length of the CDR3 is 16 residues. The germline V gene has CDR1 LGHNA and CDR2 YSLEER. Trimming took 1 base from V and 2 from J, leaving 15 bases between them.

The chain couples TRBV20-1 to TRBJ1-6; perhaps TRBD1 as D (5 bases). Germline V gives CDR1 DFQATT, CDR2 SNEGSKA (reference sequence). Trimming shortened V by 0 bases and J by 0 bases, and 18 bases separated the two germline ends. The CDR3 covers 19 residues. CDR3 loop: CSARDLGEGFVSYNSPLHF. The DNA of the CDR3 is TGCAGTGCTAGAGACCTCGGGGAGGGGTTTGTCTCCTATAATTCACCCCTCCACTTT.

This clonotype was seen many times. The chain links TRBV20-1 to TRBJ2-6; D not resolved. The CDR3 runs 14 residues. V lost 5 bases and J lost 0, with 8 bases in between. Germline V gives CDR1 DFQATT, CDR2 SNEGSKA (reference sequence). The CDR3 DNA is TGCAGTGCTCCCGCCCCCTCTGGGGCCAACGTCCTGACTTTC. Translation: CSAPAPSGANVLTF.

This clonotype was counted only a few times. J is TRBJ1-6 and V is TRBV7-2; 7 bases fit TRBD1. The length of the CDR3 is 15 residues. Germline CDR1 reads SGHTA; CDR2 reads FQGNSA. After removal of 1 base from V and 10 bases from J, the junction contained 7 bases not matched to a gene. CDR3 nucleotides: TGTGCCAGCAGCTTAGACGGGGCAGGGGGATCACCCCTCCACTTT. Translation gives CASSLDGAGGSPLHF.

V usage is TRBV12-3 or TRBV12-4 and J usage is TRBJ2-1, with 7 bases matching TRBD1. There are 13 residues in the CDR3. Trimming at V came to 5 bases and at J to 8 bases, leaving 6 bases not matched to a gene. As DNA, the CDR3 is TGTGCCAGCAGTATAGGACAGGATGATGAGCAGTTCTTC. Encoded protein: CASSIGQDDEQFF.

The CDR3 here is CSASSFLAGTDTQYF. In DNA form, the CDR3 reads TGCAGTGCTAGTTCCTTCCTAGCGGGCACAGATACGCAGTATTTT. This chain joins TRBV20-1 and TRBJ2-3; 7 bases are a match to TRBD2. J lost 1 base, V lost 3 bases, and 7 bases had no gene match. CDR1 is DFQATT, CDR2 SNEGSKA, per germline (reference sequence). This CDR3 region has 15 residues.

The chain has TRBV20-1 and TRBJ2-5; no clear D. Germline CDR1 is DFQATT and CDR2 is SNEGSKA (reference sequence). The V gene lost 3 bases and the J gene lost 5 bases, with 19 bases spanning the gap. The CDR3 consists of 15 residues. CDR3 amino acids: CSASVPTDGWETQYF. As DNA, the CDR3 is TGCAGTGCTAGTGTTCCAACCGATGGTTGGGAGACCCAGTACTTC.

This chain uses TRBV7-2 with TRBJ2-7, with D perhaps matching TRBD1 or TRBD2 (5 bases each). The germline CDR1 and CDR2 sequences are SGHTA and FQGNSA. Trimming removed 3 bases from V and 5 bases from J, with 20 bases in between. This CDR3 spans 16 amino acids. CDR3 loop: CASSLPQTRGQDEQYF. The CDR3 DNA is TGTGCCAGCAGCTTGCCCCAAACTCGGGGCCAAGACGAGCAGTACTTC.

The V and J genes are TRBV7-9 and TRBJ2-5; D perhaps matches TRBD1 (5 bases). Germline values: CDR1 SEHNR, CDR2 FQNEAQ (reference sequence). Trimming cost V 2 bases and J 11 bases, with 18 bases left between them. This CDR3 is 14 amino acids long. The CDR3 sequence: CASSLHPAGHEQYF. The DNA of the CDR3 is TGTGCCAGCAGCTTACACCCAGCAGGGCATGAGCAGTACTTC.

J is TRBJ1-3 and V is TRBV10-3; unclear D gene. CDR3 length: 13 residues. V was clipped by 7 bases and J by 0 bases, with 7 bases between them. Looked up from germline, CDR1 is ENHRY and CDR2 is SYGVKD. The CDR3 DNA reads TGTGCCATCACCCCAAGCTCTGGAAACACCATATATTTT. It yields the protein CAITPSSGNTIYF.

The chain has TRBV20-1 and TRBJ1-2; tentatively, D is TRBD1 (5 bases). V was pared by 0 bases and J by 6 bases, with 14 bases between. CDR1 and CDR2 from the germline V gene are DFQATT and SNEGSKA (reference sequence). This CDR3 contains 14 residues. CDR3 sequence: CSARDLEGGDGYTF. CDR3 nucleotide sequence: TGCAGTGCTAGAGATTTGGAGGGAGGGGATGGCTACACCTTC.